This TCR beta chain derives from a study of blood T cell repertoires in COVID-19. Study summary: T cells, B-cell-depleted T cells, or PBMCs provided the cDNA or gDNA that served as material.

The V gene's germline CDR1 is GTSNPN and CDR2 SVGIG (reference sequence). V lost 5 bases, J lost 6 bases, and 10 bases stayed unmatched. The CDR3 runs 14 residues. This clone was seen a few times. Profiling relied on immunoSEQ multiplex PCR, and the TCRdb table lists in-frame clones only, not all of them. The profile covers 150,000 or so clones, with 86% appearing a single time and over 8% taken by the ten largest. This sequence was found in a woman aged 60 to 75 with acute or convalescent COVID-19. This chain joins TRBV30 and TRBJ1-2; 9 nucleotides match TRBD1. The source material was peripheral blood. This CDR3 is CAWALLGQGDGYTF. CDR3 in DNA: TGTGCCTGGGCTCTCCTGGGACAGGGTGATGGCTACACCTTC.